The clone carrying this T cell receptor (beta chain) was seen just once. This CDR3 comprises 14 residues. With V trimmed by 4 bases and J by 4 bases, 6 bases remained unmatched. CDR1 and CDR2 from the germline V gene are LNHDA and SQIVND (reference sequence). Original data processing: Reference gene primer amplification gave estimated nucleated cell counts. Clones were sequenced by immunoSEQ multiplex PCR, and TCRdb holds only the in-frame ones, with some missing. The DNA was the basis for D and trimming; V, J and clone size are from that table. The sample carries approximately 33,000 clones, roughly 78% recorded once. These data are taken from a study of blood T cell repertoires in COVID-19. At the level of the study: There were acute and convalescent COVID-19 samples, and they came from the United States, Italy and Spain.

The sample taken for sequencing was peripheral blood. The receptor comes from a man aged 65-85 years with acute or convalescent COVID-19. The genes are TRBV19 and TRBJ1-2, with TRBD1 matching 7 bases. The CDR3 reads CASSTPGQIYGYTF. The CDR3 nucleotides are TGTGCCAGTAGTACCCCGGGACAGATCTATGGCTACACCTTC.